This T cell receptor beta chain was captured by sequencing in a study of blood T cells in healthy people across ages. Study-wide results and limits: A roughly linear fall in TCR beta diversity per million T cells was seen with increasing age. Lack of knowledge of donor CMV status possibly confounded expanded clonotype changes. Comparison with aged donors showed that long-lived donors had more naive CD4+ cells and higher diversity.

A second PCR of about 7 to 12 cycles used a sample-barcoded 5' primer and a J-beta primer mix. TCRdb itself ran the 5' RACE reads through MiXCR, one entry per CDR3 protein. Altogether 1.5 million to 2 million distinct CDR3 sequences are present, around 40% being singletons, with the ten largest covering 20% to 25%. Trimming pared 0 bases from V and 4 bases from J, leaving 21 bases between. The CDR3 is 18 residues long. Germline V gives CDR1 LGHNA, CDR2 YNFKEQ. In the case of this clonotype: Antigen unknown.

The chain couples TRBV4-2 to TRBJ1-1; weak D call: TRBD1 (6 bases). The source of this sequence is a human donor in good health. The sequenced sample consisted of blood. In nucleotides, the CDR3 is TGTGCCAGCAGCCAAGATTGGGGGCCGGGGTTAGATAGCACTGAAGCTTTCTTT. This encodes CASSQDWGPGLDSTEAFF.